This T cell receptor (beta chain) was recovered during a study of cytomegalovirus exposure and HLA in healthy donors. The CDR3 runs 13 residues. V lost 3 bases to trimming and J lost 6 bases, with 11 bases between them. CDR1 is SGHTA, CDR2 FQGNSA, per germline. The repertoire was sequenced with immunoSEQ multiplex PCR; TCRdb's copy has only in-frame clones and lacks some. The repertoire holds 250,000 to 400,000 clones, with roughly 88% as singletons. V gene TRBV7-2 combines with J gene TRBJ1-1; D might be TRBD1 (6 bases). This clonotype originated in a man aged 25-45 years in good health and CMV-seronegative. Sequencing was performed on PBMCs. Here the CDR3 DNA reads TGTGCCAGCAGCTTTGACAGGCCCTCTGAAGCTTTCTTT. Translation gives CASSFDRPSEAFF.